This T cell receptor (beta chain) was identified during a study of T cell responses to AZD1222 COVID-19 vaccine. Study-level results: Spike-specific TCR breadth and depth went up after people got two AZD1222 doses. Unmutated variant regions reportedly attract nearly half of all spike-specific TCRs. The donor cohort was predominantly white British with a female majority, and clonal diversity may have been underestimated. No day 14 peak samples; only post-peak repertoires were characterized.

On this clone itself: Its antigen is still unknown.

CDR1 is LNHDA, CDR2 SQIVND, per germline (reference sequence). This CDR3 is 16 amino acids long. V dropped 3 bases and J dropped 11; count of bases not matched to a gene: 14. Only in-frame clones appear in the TCRdb table, and some are missing; sequencing was by immunoSEQ multiplex PCR. The repertoire has more than 85,000 clones, around nine tenths of them found once; the top ten carry roughly 15%. The sequence was collected from an adult who received the AZD1222 COVID-19 vaccine. The rearrangement uses TRBV19 and TRBJ1-5, with 9 nucleotides matching TRBD1. Sequenced material: peripheral blood, taken 28 days after the second AZD1222 dose. The CDR3 region has the DNA TGTGCCAGTAGTATCGGAACCGGGACAGGGCGTTTTGCCCAGCATTTT. It translates to CASSIGTGTGRFAQHF. Combining the CDR3 with reference TRBV19 and TRBJ1-5 gives the whole variable domain DGGITQSPKYLFRKEGQNVTLSCEQNLNHDAMYWYRQDPGQGLRLIYYSQIVNDFQKGDIAEGYSVSREKKESFPLTVTSAQKNPTAFYLCASSIGTGTGRFAQHFGDGTRLSIL.